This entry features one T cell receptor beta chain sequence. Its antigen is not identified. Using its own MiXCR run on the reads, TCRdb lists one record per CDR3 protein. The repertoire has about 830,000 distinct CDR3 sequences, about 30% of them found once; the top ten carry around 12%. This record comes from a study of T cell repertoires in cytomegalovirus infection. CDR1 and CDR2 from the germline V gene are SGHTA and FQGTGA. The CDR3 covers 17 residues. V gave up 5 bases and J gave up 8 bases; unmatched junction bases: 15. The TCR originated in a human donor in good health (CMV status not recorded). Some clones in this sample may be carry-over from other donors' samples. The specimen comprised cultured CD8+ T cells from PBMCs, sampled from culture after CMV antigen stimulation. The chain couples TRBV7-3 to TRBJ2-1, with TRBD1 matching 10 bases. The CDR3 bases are TGTGCCAGCAGCCTTCTCTTTAATGGACAGGGGGATGATGAGCAGTTCTTC. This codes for CASSLLFNGQGDDEQFF. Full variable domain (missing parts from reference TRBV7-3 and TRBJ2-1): GAGVSQTPSNKVTEKGKYVELRCDPISGHTALYWYRQSLGQGPEFLIYFQGTGAADDSGLPNDRFFAVRPEGSVSTLKIQRTERGDSAVYLCASSLLFNGQGDDEQFFGPGTRLTVL.